This passage covers 28 T cell receptor beta chains from one sample sequenced in a study of cytomegalovirus exposure and HLA in healthy donors. Both 60 Vbeta primers and 13 Jbeta primers went into the PCR. Measured with immunoSEQ multiplex PCR; TCRdb has only the in-frame clones, and not every one. Of approximately 120,000 clones in the sample, 75% to 80% are singletons; the top ten hold 10% to 15%. The sequencing input was PBMCs. The receptors were sampled from a woman between 35 and 50 years old in good health and CMV-seropositive.

The V and J genes are TRBV5-4 and TRBJ2-5, with 12 positions matching TRBD2. The CDR3 length is 16 residues. Germline V lookup: CDR1 SGHNT, CDR2 YYREEE (reference sequence). The junction had 4 bases not matched to a gene; V was cut back by 0 bases and J by 4 bases. The CDR3 sequence: CASSLGVTSGGETQYF. CDR3 DNA: TGTGCCAGCAGCTTGGGGGTGACTAGCGGGGGAGAGACCCAGTACTTC. The entire variable domain, with the rest obtained from reference TRBV5-4 and TRBJ2-5, is as follows: ETGVTQSPTHLIKTRGQQVTLRCSSQSGHNTVSWYQQALGQGPQFIFQYYREEENGRGNFPPRFSGLQFPNYSSELNVNALELDDSALYLCASSLGVTSGGETQYFGPGTRLLVL.

The chain uses TRBV6-5 and TRBJ1-1, with D possibly TRBD1 on 5 matching bases. Trimming removed 4 bases from V and 0 bases from J, with 12 bases in between. Germline V gives CDR1 MNHEY, CDR2 SVGAGI. The CDR3 contains 15 residues. The CDR3 DNA follows: TGTGCCAGCAGTTCAAAGGGGATCCTGAACACTGAAGCTTTCTTT. Translating gives CASSSKGILNTEAFF.

The chain links TRBV14 to TRBJ1-2; TRBD1 matches at 9 bases. The J segment lost 8 bases and the V segment lost 1 base, leaving 11 bases of the junction unmatched. Germline V gene sequence: CDR1 SGHDN, CDR2 FVKESK. The CDR3 has 16 amino acids. The CDR3 loop is CASSQGGTGMGWGYTF. The CDR3 DNA reads as TGTGCCAGCAGCCAAGGCGGGACAGGGATGGGCTGGGGCTACACCTTC.

The rearrangement uses TRBV5-5 and TRBJ1-1, with a possible D match to TRBD1 (6 bases). Germline loops: CDR1 SGHKS, CDR2 YYEKEE (reference sequence). Between the trimmed V and J ends, which lost 4 bases and 4 bases, there was a span of 17 bases. The CDR3 runs 15 residues. The CDR3 reads CASSRVRGLGTEAFF. The CDR3 DNA reads as TGTGCCAGCAGCCGCGTCAGGGGTCTGGGCACTGAAGCTTTCTTT.

CDR3 loop: CASRDPGTGSDEQYF. The CDR3 bases are TGTGCCAGCAGAGACCCCGGGACAGGCTCTGACGAGCAGTACTTC. V and J are TRBV25-1 and TRBJ2-7, with TRBD1 identical over 8 bases. The V and J ends lost 6 bases and 5 bases, in that order; junction bases with no gene match: 12. From germline, CDR1 is MGHDK and CDR2 SYGVNS. The CDR3 is made up of 15 amino acids.

This clone was counted a single time. The V gene is TRBV2, the J gene TRBJ1-1, with a tentative D call TRBD1 (5 bases). Trimming cost V 6 bases and J 7 bases, with 12 bases left between them. Germline V gene lookup returns CDR1 SNHLY and CDR2 FYNNEI. CDR3 size: 12 residues. The CDR3 sequence is CASRIDGGEAFF. The CDR3 bases are TGTGCCAGCAGAATAGACGGGGGTGAAGCTTTCTTT.

The V call is TRBV27, the J call TRBJ1-2; TRBD1 aligns across 7 bases. The CDR3 is 13 amino acids. Germline V gene lookup returns CDR1 MNHEY and CDR2 SMNVEV (reference sequence). With 3 bases clipped from V and 3 bases from J, the junction kept 1 base outside the gene matches. The CDR3 coding sequence is TGTGCCAGCAGTTTTGGACAGGACTATGGCTACACCTTC. It yields the protein CASSFGQDYGYTF.

As DNA, the CDR3 is TGCGCCAGCAGCACGAGGGCTTCCAAAAACATTCAGTACTTC. Residues: CASSTRASKNIQYF. The rearrangement uses TRBV5-1 and TRBJ2-4; D may be TRBD2 (5 bases). The germline V gene has CDR1 SGHRS and CDR2 YFSETQ. The ends were cut back, 4 bases at V and 2 bases at J, with 10 bases in the middle. The CDR3 has 14 residues.

This clone was counted once. The CDR3 loop reads CASRLPGGVGNTIYF. In DNA, the CDR3 is TGTGCCAGCAGGCTTCCGGGGGGAGTGGGAAACACCATATATTTT. The V call is TRBV6-6, the J call TRBJ1-3; D is perhaps TRBD1 (5 bases). Trimming shortened V by 6 bases and J by 4 bases, and 16 bases separated the two germline ends. Germline CDR1 MNHNY, CDR2 SVGAGI (reference sequence). The CDR3 is 15 amino acids.

The chain has TRBV27 and TRBJ2-5, with TRBD1 matching 9 bases. V shed 5 bases and J 9 bases; nucleotides not matched to a gene: 10. CDR3 size: 14 residues. CDR1 MNHEY and CDR2 SMNVEV come from the germline V gene (reference sequence). CDR3 sequence: CASSEQGAGEAQYF. The CDR3 coding sequence is TGTGCCAGCAGTGAACAGGGGGCGGGGGAGGCCCAGTACTTC.

The chain uses TRBV7-9 and TRBJ2-3, with 9 bases aligning to TRBD1. Per the germline V gene, CDR1 is SEHNR and CDR2 is FQNEAQ (reference sequence). The J segment lost 4 bases and the V segment lost 2 bases, leaving 7 bases of the junction unmatched. The CDR3 has 16 residues. The CDR3 region is CASSLSGQGRADTQYF. In DNA form, the CDR3 reads TGTGCCAGCAGCTTATCGGGACAGGGTAGGGCAGATACGCAGTATTTT.

This clone was counted between two and nine times. The rearrangement links TRBV29-1 to TRBJ2-7; the match to TRBD2 covers 12 bases. The germline gives CDR1 SQVTM, CDR2 ANQGSEA. The V gene end was trimmed by 6 bases and the J gene end by 1 base; junction bases not matched to a gene: 10. The CDR3 is 16 amino acids. CDR3 in DNA: TGCAGCGTGGACGGACTAGCGGGGTATGGGTCCTACGAGCAGTACTTC. Amino acids: CSVDGLAGYGSYEQYF.

In the case of this clone: The CDR3 end shows no conserved phenylalanine or tryptophan, and so a read error is likely. Because the CDR3's place on the DNA is in doubt, the DNA is left out and the CDR3 is given as listed by TCRdb. The J gene is TRBJ2-7, the V gene TRBV12-5; the table's D call TRBD1 went unverified against the DNA. Inclusive of both ends, the CDR3 amounts to 12 amino acids. Looked up from germline, CDR1 is LGHNT and CDR2 is FRNRAP. CDR3 in amino acids: CASGSAPDRVNL.

V gene TRBV13 combines with J gene TRBJ1-2; D gene ambiguous. V was cut by 0 bases and J by 4 bases, with 9 bases left in between. The CDR3 runs 14 residues. CDR1 and CDR2 (germline): PRHDT, FYEKMQ (reference sequence). For the CDR3, the DNA is TGTGCCAGCAGCTTAGGTAGCGGGCTCTATGGCTACACCTTC. It translates to CASSLGSGLYGYTF.

The V call is TRBV6-1, the J call TRBJ2-5; D may be TRBD2 (5 bases). Germline CDR1 MNHNS, CDR2 SASEGT. The CDR3 runs to 15 residues. V lost 2 bases and J lost 2, with 12 bases in between. CDR3 region: CASSEISGSQETQYF. Here the CDR3 DNA reads TGTGCCAGCAGTGAAATCTCGGGGTCACAAGAGACCCAGTACTTC.

The chain employs TRBV19 and TRBJ1-3; maybe TRBD1 (6 bases). Trimming removed 4 bases from V and 2 bases from J, with 9 bases in between. The CDR3 is made up of 14 amino acids. Germline-derived CDR1 and CDR2 are LNHDA and SQIVND (reference sequence). The CDR3 region is CASSTQGTGNTIYF. In DNA form, the CDR3 reads TGTGCCAGTAGTACACAGGGTACTGGAAACACCATATATTTT.

V usage is TRBV5-1 and J usage is TRBJ2-7, with 9 bases identical to TRBD2. Germline V lookup: CDR1 SGHRS, CDR2 YFSETQ. V lost 3 bases to trimming and J lost 4 bases; unmatched junction nucleotides: 8. This CDR3 spans 15 amino acids. In DNA form, the CDR3 reads TGCGCCAGCAGCTATCGCGCGGGGGGGCTGTACGAGCAGTACTTC. Amino acids: CASSYRAGGLYEQYF.

The chain joins TRBV2 to TRBJ2-7; tentatively, D is TRBD1 (5 bases). CDR3 length: 14 amino acids. Germline CDR1 SNHLY, CDR2 FYNNEI. Trimming took off 2 bases at V and 2 bases at J, with 10 bases between the two ends. The DNA of the CDR3 is TGTGCCAGCAGTGAAATGGGGCCACCCTACGAGCAGTACTTC. It yields the protein CASSEMGPPYEQYF.

The J gene is TRBJ1-2, the V gene TRBV6-5; 8 positions agree with TRBD1. J was trimmed by 7 bases and V by 4 bases; bases with no gene match: 8. CDR3 size: 14 residues. Germline V gives CDR1 MNHEY, CDR2 SVGAGI. In nucleotides, the CDR3 is TGTGCCAGCAGTTTCCATGCGGACAGGGCTGGCTACACCTTC. This gives the protein CASSFHADRAGYTF.

This clone was found a few times. The V and J genes are TRBV7-6 and TRBJ2-3; 8 bases agree with TRBD1. V lost 4 bases and J lost 3; bases outside the gene matches: 6. Germline CDR1 reads SGHVS; CDR2 reads FNYEAQ. The CDR3 is made up of 15 amino acids. In DNA form, the CDR3 reads TGTGCCAGCAGCTCCGGACAGGGAACGACAGATACGCAGTATTTT. It is translated as CASSSGQGTTDTQYF.

This clone came up once. This chain links TRBV10-2 with TRBJ1-1, with a possible D match to TRBD1 (6 bases). The V end was cut by 8 bases, the J end by 2 bases, with 12 bases between. CDR3 size: 13 residues. Germline V gene data show CDR1 as WSHSY and CDR2 as SAAADI. The CDR3 reads CASGQGLNTEAFF. In nucleotides, the CDR3 is TGCGCCAGCGGTCAGGGGCTAAACACTGAAGCTTTCTTT.

The chain joins TRBV6-1 to TRBJ1-1; 8 bases line up with TRBD1. After removal of 4 bases from V and 8 bases from J, the junction contained 15 bases not matched to a gene. Germline CDR1 is MNHNS and CDR2 is SASEGT. There are 16 residues in the CDR3. The CDR3 sequence: CASSGARSGGWLEAFF. As DNA, the CDR3 is TGTGCCAGCAGTGGAGCCCGCTCAGGGGGCTGGTTAGAAGCTTTCTTT.

V is TRBV5-4 and J is TRBJ2-3, with 12 bases identical to TRBD2. V lost 0 bases to trimming and J lost 0 bases; unmatched junction nucleotides: 2. The CDR3 is 17 amino acids. Germline-derived CDR1 and CDR2 are SGHNT and YYREEE (reference sequence). This CDR3 reads CASSLGLAGASTDTQYF. The CDR3 DNA reads TGTGCCAGCAGCTTGGGACTAGCGGGGGCTAGCACAGATACGCAGTATTTT.

The chain links TRBV12-5 to TRBJ1-6; 8 nucleotides align to TRBD1. CDR3 length: 18 amino acids. The germline V gene has CDR1 LGHNT and CDR2 FRNRAP. Unmatched junction bases numbered 9, after V lost 5 bases and J lost 0 bases. The CDR3 here is CASGRDRQLSSYNSPLHF. In DNA, the CDR3 is TGTGCTAGTGGTCGGGACAGGCAATTGAGCTCCTATAATTCACCCCTCCACTTT.

The CDR3 sequence: CASSPTPGIETQYF. The DNA of the CDR3 is TGCGCCAGCAGCCCGACGCCGGGGATAGAGACCCAGTACTTC. The chain employs TRBV5-1 and TRBJ2-5; possibly TRBD2 for D (5 bases). With 4 bases removed from V and 4 bases from J, the gap between germline ends came to 14 bases. The CDR3 spans 14 residues. CDR1 and CDR2 from the germline V gene are SGHRS and YFSETQ.

The gene calls are TRBV27 and TRBJ2-3, with TRBD1 identical over 8 bases. The germline CDR1 and CDR2 sequences are MNHEY and SMNVEV (reference sequence). The J segment lost 3 bases and the V segment lost 6 bases, leaving 5 bases of the junction unmatched. The CDR3 contains 14 residues. CDR3 loop: CASRDRDRTDTQYF. The CDR3 DNA is TGTGCCAGCAGGGACAGGGATAGGACAGATACGCAGTATTTT.

The chain combines TRBV5-8 with TRBJ2-7, with 11 positions matching TRBD1. J was trimmed by 2 bases and V by 4 bases; bases with no gene match: 5. This CDR3 has 15 amino acids. CDR1 and CDR2 from the germline V gene are SGHTS and YDEGEE. The CDR3 reads CASSQPGQGAYEQYF. CDR3 sequence (DNA): TGTGCCAGCAGCCAACCGGGACAGGGGGCCTACGAGCAGTACTTC.

The V call is TRBV6-5, the J call TRBJ2-2; 11 bases are a match to TRBD1. The CDR3 has 16 residues. Unmatched junction bases numbered 5, after V lost 2 bases and J lost 6 bases. The germline CDR1 and CDR2 sequences are MNHEY and SVGAGI. This CDR3 is CASSYRDRGGPGELFF. The CDR3 DNA reads as TGTGCCAGCAGTTACCGGGACAGGGGGGGACCCGGGGAGCTGTTTTTT.